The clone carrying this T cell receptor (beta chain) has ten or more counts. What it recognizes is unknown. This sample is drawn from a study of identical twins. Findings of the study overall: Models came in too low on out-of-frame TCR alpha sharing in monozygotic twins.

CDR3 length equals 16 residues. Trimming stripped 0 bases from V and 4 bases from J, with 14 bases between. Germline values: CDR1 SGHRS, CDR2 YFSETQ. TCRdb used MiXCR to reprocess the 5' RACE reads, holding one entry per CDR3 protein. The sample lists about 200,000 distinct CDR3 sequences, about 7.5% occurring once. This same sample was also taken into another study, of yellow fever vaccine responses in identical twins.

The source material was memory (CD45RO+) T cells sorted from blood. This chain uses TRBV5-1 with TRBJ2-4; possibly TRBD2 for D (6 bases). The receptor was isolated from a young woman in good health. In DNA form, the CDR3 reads TGCGCCAGCAGCTTGGGAAGTAGCGGAACTAAAAACATTCAGTACTTC. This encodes CASSLGSSGTKNIQYF.